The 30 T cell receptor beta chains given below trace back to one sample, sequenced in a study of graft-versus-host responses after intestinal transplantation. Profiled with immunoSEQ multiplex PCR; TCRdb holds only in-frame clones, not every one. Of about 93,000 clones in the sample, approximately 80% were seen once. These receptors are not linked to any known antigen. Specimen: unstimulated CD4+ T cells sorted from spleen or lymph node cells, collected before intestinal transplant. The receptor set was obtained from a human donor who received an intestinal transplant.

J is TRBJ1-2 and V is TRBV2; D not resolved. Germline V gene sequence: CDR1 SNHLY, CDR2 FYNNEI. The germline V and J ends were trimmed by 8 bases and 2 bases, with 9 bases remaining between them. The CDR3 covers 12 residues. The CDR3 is CASAQRNYGYTF. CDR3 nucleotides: TGTGCCAGCGCACAGAGAAACTATGGCTACACCTTC.

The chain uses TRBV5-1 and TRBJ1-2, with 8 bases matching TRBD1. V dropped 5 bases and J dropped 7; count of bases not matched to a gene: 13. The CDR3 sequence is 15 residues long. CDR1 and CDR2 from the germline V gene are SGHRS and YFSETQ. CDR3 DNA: TGCGCCAGCAGTTTGAAACGGGACAGGTCGATTGGCTACACCTTC. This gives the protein CASSLKRDRSIGYTF.

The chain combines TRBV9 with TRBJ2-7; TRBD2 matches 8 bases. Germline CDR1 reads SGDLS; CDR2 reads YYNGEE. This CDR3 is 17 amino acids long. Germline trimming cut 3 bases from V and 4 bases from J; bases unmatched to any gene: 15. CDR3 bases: TGTGCCAGCAGCGGGGGACGGGGGGGGCTAGCAGGGTACGAGCAGTACTTC. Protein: CASSGGRGGLAGYEQYF.

The CDR3 loop reads CASSFSRGAGETQYF. The CDR3 nucleotides read TGTGCCAGCAGCTTTTCGCGGGGGGCAGGAGAGACCCAGTACTTC. V gene TRBV7-2 combines with J gene TRBJ2-5; 8 bases map to TRBD2. CDR3 size: 15 residues. The germline gives CDR1 SGHTA, CDR2 FQGNSA. After removal of 3 bases from V and 4 bases from J, the junction contained 7 bases not matched to a gene. The full variable domain, rest sourced from reference TRBV7-2 and TRBJ2-5, is GAGVSQSPSNKVTEKGKDVELRCDPISGHTALYWYRQSLGQGLEFLIYFQGNSAPDKSGLPSDRFSAERTGGSVSTLTIQRTQQEDSAVYLCASSFSRGAGETQYFGPGTRLLVL.

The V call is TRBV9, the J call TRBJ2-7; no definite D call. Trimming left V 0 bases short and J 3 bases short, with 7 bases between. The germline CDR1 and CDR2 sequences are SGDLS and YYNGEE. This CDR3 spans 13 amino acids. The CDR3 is CASSVESFYEQYF. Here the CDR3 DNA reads TGTGCCAGCAGCGTAGAATCATTCTACGAGCAGTACTTC.

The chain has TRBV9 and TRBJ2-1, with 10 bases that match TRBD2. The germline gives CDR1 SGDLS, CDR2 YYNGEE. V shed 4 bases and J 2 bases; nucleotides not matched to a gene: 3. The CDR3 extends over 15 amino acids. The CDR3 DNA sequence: TGTGCCAGCAGCTCTAGCGGGAGCACCTACAATGAGCAGTTCTTC. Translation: CASSSSGSTYNEQFF.

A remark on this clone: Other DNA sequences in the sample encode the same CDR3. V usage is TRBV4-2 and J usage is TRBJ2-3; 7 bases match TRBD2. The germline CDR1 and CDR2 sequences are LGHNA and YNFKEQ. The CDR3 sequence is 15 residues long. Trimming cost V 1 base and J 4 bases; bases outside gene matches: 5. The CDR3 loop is CASSQVGGSADTQYF. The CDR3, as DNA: TGTGCCAGCAGCCAAGTGGGCGGGAGTGCAGATACGCAGTATTTT.

DNA for the CDR3: TGTGCCAGCTCACCGCCTAGCACCGAGACCCAGTACTTC. This codes for CASSPPSTETQYF. This chain links TRBV18 with TRBJ2-5, with D possibly matching TRBD2 (5 bases). The CDR3 is made up of 13 amino acids. Trimming removed 3 bases at V and 5 bases at J, with 10 bases between. Germline loops: CDR1 KGHSH, CDR2 LQKENI.

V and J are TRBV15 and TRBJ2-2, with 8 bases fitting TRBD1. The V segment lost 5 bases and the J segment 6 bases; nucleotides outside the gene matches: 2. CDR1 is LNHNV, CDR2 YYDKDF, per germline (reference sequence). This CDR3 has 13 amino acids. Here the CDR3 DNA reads TGTGCCACCAGCCTGGACAGGGCCGGGGAGCTGTTTTTT. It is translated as CATSLDRAGELFF. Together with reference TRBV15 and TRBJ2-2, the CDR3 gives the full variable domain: DAMVIQNPRYQVTQFGKPVTLSCSQTLNHNVMYWYQQKSSQAPKLLFHYYDKDFNNEADTPDNFQSRRPNTSFCFLDIRSPGLGDTAMYLCATSLDRAGELFFGEGSRLTVL.

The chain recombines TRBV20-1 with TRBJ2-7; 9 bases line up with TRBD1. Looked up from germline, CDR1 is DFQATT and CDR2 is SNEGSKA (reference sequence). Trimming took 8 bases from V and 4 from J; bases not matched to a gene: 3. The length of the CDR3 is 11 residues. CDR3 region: CSPGQGYEQYF. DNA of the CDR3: TGCAGTCCGGGACAGGGATACGAGCAGTACTTC.

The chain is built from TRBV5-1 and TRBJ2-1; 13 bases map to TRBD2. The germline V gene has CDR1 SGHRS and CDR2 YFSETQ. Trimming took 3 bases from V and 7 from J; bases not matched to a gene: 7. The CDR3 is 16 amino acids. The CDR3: CASSSSGLAGANEQFF. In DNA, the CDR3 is TGCGCCAGCAGCTCGTCCGGACTAGCGGGGGCAAATGAGCAGTTCTTC.

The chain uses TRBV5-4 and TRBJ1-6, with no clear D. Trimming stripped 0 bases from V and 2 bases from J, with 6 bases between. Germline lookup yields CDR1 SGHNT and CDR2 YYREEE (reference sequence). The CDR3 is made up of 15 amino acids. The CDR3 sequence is CASSLGSPYNSPLHF. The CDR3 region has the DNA TGTGCCAGCAGCTTGGGCAGTCCCTATAATTCACCCCTCCACTTT.

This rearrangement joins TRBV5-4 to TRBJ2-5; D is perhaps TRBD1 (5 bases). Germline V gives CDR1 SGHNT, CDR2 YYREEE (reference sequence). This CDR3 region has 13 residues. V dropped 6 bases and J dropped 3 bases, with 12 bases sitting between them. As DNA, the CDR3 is TGTGCCAGCACCCCCAAAGGGGAAGAGACCCAGTACTTC. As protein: CASTPKGEETQYF.

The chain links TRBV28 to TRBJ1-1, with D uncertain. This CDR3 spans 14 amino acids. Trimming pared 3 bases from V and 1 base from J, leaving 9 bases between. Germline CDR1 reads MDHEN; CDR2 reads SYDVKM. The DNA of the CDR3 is TGTGCCAGCAGTTTCAGGAGGTCGAACACTGAAGCTTTCTTT. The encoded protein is CASSFRRSNTEAFF.

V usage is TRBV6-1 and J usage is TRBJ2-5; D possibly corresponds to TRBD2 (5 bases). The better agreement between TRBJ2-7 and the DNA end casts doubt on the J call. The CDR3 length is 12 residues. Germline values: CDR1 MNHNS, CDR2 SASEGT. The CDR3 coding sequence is TGTGCCAGCGGGAGCCGCTCCTACGAGCAGTACTTC. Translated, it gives CASGSRSYEQYF.

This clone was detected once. The CDR3 spells CASSLRTEFNEQFF. The CDR3 DNA is TGTGCCAGCAGCTTACGGACAGAATTTAATGAGCAGTTCTTC. The chain is built from TRBV7-2 and TRBJ2-1; TRBD1 might be the D (6 bases). The CDR3 extends over 14 amino acids. CDR1 SGHTA and CDR2 FQGNSA come from the germline V gene. Trimming stripped 2 bases from V and 7 bases from J, with 12 bases between. Combining the CDR3 with reference TRBV7-2 and TRBJ2-1 gives the whole variable domain GAGVSQSPSNKVTEKGKDVELRCDPISGHTALYWYRQSLGQGLEFLIYFQGNSAPDKSGLPSDRFSAERTGGSVSTLTIQRTQQEDSAVYLCASSLRTEFNEQFFGPGTRLTVL.

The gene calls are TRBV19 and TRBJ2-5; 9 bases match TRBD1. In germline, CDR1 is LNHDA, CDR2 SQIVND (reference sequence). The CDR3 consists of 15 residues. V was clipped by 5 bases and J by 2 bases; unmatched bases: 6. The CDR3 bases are TGTGCCAGTAGTTCTCCGACAGGGGGTCAAGAGACCCAGTACTTC. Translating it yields CASSSPTGGQETQYF.

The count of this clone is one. CDR3 sequence (DNA): TGTGCCAGCAGCTTTAGTACTAATGAAAAACTGTTTTTT. Translated, it gives CASSFSTNEKLFF. This chain links TRBV7-2 with TRBJ1-4, with D unresolved. In germline, CDR1 is SGHTA, CDR2 FQGNSA. This CDR3 has 13 residues. Trimming pared 3 bases from V and 2 bases from J, leaving 4 bases between.

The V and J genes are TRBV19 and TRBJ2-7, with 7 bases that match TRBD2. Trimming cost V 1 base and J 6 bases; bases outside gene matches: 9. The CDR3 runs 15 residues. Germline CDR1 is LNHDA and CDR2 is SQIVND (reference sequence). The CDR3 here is CASSIVEAGSGEQYF. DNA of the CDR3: TGTGCCAGTAGTATAGTGGAAGCGGGAAGCGGCGAGCAGTACTTC.

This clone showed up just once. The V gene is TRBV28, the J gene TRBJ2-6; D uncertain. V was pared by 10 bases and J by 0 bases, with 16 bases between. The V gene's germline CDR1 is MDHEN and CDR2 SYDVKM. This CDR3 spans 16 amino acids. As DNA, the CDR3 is TGTGCCATCTCGGCCCCCGCGGTCTCTGGGGCCAACGTCCTGACTTTC. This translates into CAISAPAVSGANVLTF.

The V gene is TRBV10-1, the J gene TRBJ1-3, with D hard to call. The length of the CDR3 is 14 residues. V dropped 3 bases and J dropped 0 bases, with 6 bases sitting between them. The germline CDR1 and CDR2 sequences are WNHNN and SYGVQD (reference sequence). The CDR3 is CASSESGSGNTIYF. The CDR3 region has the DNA TGCGCCAGCAGTGAATCAGGCTCTGGAAACACCATATATTTT.

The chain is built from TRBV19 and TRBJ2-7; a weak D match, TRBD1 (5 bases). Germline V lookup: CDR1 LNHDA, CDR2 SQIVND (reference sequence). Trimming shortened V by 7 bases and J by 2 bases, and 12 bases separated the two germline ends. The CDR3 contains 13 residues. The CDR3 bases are TGTGCCAGTAAGCCGACAGAAACCTACGAGCAGTACTTC. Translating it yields CASKPTETYEQYF.

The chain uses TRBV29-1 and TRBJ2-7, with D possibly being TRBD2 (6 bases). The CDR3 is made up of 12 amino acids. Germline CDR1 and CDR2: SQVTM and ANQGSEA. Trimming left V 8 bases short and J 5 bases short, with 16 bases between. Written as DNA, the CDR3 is TGCAGCTGGAGGGACTTACCCCACGAGCAGTACTTC. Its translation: CSWRDLPHEQYF.

The CDR3 loop is CASSRQSFTDTQYF. For the CDR3, the DNA is TGTGCCAGTAGTCGACAGAGTTTCACAGATACGCAGTATTTT. The chain uses TRBV19 and TRBJ2-3; TRBD1 is a possible D gene (5 bases). Germline assignment: CDR1 LNHDA and CDR2 SQIVND (reference sequence). The V and J ends lost 5 bases and 2 bases respectively, with 11 bases between them. The length of the CDR3 is 14 residues.

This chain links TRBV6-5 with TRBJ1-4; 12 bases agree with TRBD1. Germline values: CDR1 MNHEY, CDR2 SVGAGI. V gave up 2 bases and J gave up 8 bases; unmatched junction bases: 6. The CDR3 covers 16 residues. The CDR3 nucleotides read TGTGCCAGCAGTTACGGGACAGGGGGCGTTGGGGAAAAACTGTTTTTT. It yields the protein CASSYGTGGVGEKLFF.

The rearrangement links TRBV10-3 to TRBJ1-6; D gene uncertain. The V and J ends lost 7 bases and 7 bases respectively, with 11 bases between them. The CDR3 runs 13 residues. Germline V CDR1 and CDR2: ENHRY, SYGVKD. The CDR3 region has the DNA TGTGCCATCAATATGGGCAGGAATTCACCCCTCCACTTT. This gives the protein CAINMGRNSPLHF.

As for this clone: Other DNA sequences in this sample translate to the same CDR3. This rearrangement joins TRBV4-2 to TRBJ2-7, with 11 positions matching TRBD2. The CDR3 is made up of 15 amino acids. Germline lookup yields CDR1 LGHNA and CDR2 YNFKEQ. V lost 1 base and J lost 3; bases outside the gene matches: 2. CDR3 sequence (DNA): TGTGCCAGCAGCCAAGTAGGGACTAGCGGCTACGAGCAGTACTTC. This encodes CASSQVGTSGYEQYF.

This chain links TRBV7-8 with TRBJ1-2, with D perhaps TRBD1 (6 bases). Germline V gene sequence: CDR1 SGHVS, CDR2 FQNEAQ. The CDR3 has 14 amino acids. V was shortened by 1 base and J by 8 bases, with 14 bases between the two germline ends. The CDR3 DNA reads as TGTGCCAGCAGCTTAGGACAGGCTCGGTTCGGCTACACCTTC. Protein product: CASSLGQARFGYTF.

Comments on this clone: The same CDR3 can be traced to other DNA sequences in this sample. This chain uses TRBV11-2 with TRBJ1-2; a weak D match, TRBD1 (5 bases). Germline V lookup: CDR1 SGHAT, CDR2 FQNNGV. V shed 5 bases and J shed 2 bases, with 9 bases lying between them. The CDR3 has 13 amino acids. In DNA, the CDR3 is TGTGCCAGCAGCCGCACAGGAAACTATGGCTACACCTTC. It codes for CASSRTGNYGYTF.

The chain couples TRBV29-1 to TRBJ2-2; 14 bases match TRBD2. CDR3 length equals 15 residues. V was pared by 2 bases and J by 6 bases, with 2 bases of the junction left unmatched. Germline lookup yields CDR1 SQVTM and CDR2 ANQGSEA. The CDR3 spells CSVERGLAGAGELFF. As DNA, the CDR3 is TGCAGCGTTGAAAGGGGACTAGCGGGAGCCGGGGAGCTGTTTTTT.